A single sample is the source of the 18 T cell receptor beta chains below, sequenced in a study of blood T cell repertoires in COVID-19. This table comes from immunoSEQ multiplex PCR, and its TCRdb copy is limited to in-frame clones, with some not included. The profile shows approximately 250,000 clones, 70% to 90% of them singletons. The sample was peripheral blood. The receptor set was obtained from a man between 18 and 29 years old with active or convalescent COVID-19.

The V and J genes are TRBV6-2 or TRBV6-3 and TRBJ2-2, with TRBD2 matching over 8 bases. CDR1 and CDR2 from the germline V gene are MNHEY and SVGEGT. This CDR3 contains 14 residues. The junction had 3 bases not matched to a gene; V was cut back by 5 bases and J by 4 bases. The CDR3 sequence: CASSPGLGTGELFF. DNA of the CDR3: TGTGCCAGCAGTCCGGGACTAGGCACCGGGGAGCTGTTTTTT.

V is TRBV11-2 and J is TRBJ2-5; TRBD2 might be the D (5 bases). V was cut by 5 bases and J by 5 bases, with 15 bases left in between. The length of the CDR3 is 14 residues. Germline CDR1 and CDR2: SGHAT and FQNNGV. CDR3 DNA sequence: TGTGCCAGCAGCAGCCGGACTGCTGGGGAGACCCAGTACTTC. Protein product: CASSSRTAGETQYF.

V gene TRBV3-1 (or the pseudogene TRBV3-2) combines with J gene TRBJ1-5, with D possibly TRBD1 on 6 matching bases. This CDR3 is 14 amino acids long. CDR1 is LGHDT and CDR2 is YNNKEL in the germline V gene (reference sequence). The V end was cut by 8 bases, the J end by 0 bases, with 11 bases between. The CDR3 DNA reads TGTGCCAGCGCACAGGGAAATAGCAATCAGCCCCAGCATTTT. Its translation is CASAQGNSNQPQHF.

CDR3 coding DNA: TGTGCCAGTAGTCTCCGCAGATCCACGCAGGGGAGCTCGACCTTCTCTGGAAACACCATATATTTT. Protein sequence: CASSLRRSTQGSSTFSGNTIYF. The chain is built from TRBV19 and TRBJ1-3; tentative D call: TRBD1 (6 bases). Trimming left V 5 bases short and J 0 bases short, with 32 bases between. Germline lookup yields CDR1 LNHDA and CDR2 SQIVND (reference sequence). CDR3 size: 22 residues.

The chain couples TRBV18 to TRBJ1-2; no clear D. Germline CDR1 reads KGHSH; CDR2 reads LQKENI. CDR3 length: 14 amino acids. Trimming took 3 bases from V and 3 from J, leaving 11 bases between them. CDR3 protein: CASSPGVGDYGYTF. CDR3 bases: TGTGCCAGCTCACCCGGGGTCGGGGACTATGGCTACACCTTC.

This clone was detected once. This chain joins TRBV19 and TRBJ1-3; D unclear. The CDR3 extends over 15 amino acids. Trimming cost V 3 bases and J 0 bases, with 9 bases left between them. Germline CDR1 reads LNHDA; CDR2 reads SQIVND (reference sequence). The CDR3 here is CASSIGSASGNTIYF. In DNA, the CDR3 is TGTGCCAGTAGTATCGGGTCAGCCTCTGGAAACACCATATATTTT.

This rearrangement joins TRBV7-9 to TRBJ2-1; tentatively, D is TRBD2 (7 bases). Trimming cost V 0 bases and J 10 bases, with 28 bases left between them. The germline V gene has CDR1 SEHNR and CDR2 FQNEAQ (reference sequence). The CDR3 length is 19 residues. The CDR3 region has the DNA TGTGCCAGCAGCTTAGCAAAAAGCCCCGGGACTATACGTGGGGGCGAGCAGTTCTTC. Translation gives CASSLAKSPGTIRGGEQFF.

The chain recombines TRBV3-1 (or the pseudogene TRBV3-2) with TRBJ2-5, with 8 bases aligning to TRBD2. The CDR3 sequence is 15 residues long. V was pared by 4 bases and J by 2 bases, with 6 bases of the junction left unmatched. CDR1 is LGHDT, CDR2 YNNKEL, per germline (reference sequence). CDR3 sequence reads: CASSRPSGGQETQYF. The CDR3 nucleotides read TGTGCCAGCAGCCGACCCAGCGGGGGACAAGAGACCCAGTACTTC.

This chain connects TRBV5-1 to TRBJ1-1; D perhaps matches TRBD1 (6 bases). Germline assignment: CDR1 SGHRS and CDR2 YFSETQ. The V and J ends lost 4 bases and 5 bases respectively, with 18 bases between them. This CDR3 is built from 15 residues. The CDR3 coding sequence is TGCGCCAGCAGCGCCGGGGCAAACAGGGAAACTGAAGCTTTCTTT. Residues: CASSAGANRETEAFF.

The gene calls are TRBV6-2 or TRBV6-3 and TRBJ2-5, with TRBD2 matching 13 bases. With 4 bases clipped from V and 0 bases from J, the junction kept 11 bases outside the gene matches. Germline V gene lookup returns CDR1 MNHEY and CDR2 SVGEGT. CDR3 size: 19 residues. CDR3 sequence reads: CASSSNGLAGAQYQETQYF. CDR3 bases: TGTGCCAGCAGTTCCAATGGACTAGCGGGAGCCCAGTACCAAGAGACCCAGTACTTC.

This chain connects TRBV3-1 (or the pseudogene TRBV3-2) to TRBJ1-2; 8 bases agree with TRBD1. After removal of 3 bases from V and 8 bases from J, the junction contained 5 bases not matched to a gene. The CDR3 consists of 13 residues. CDR1 is LGHDT and CDR2 is YNNKEL in the germline V gene (reference sequence). The CDR3 region has the DNA TGTGCCAGCAGCCAGCGACAGGGGAAAGGCTACACCTTC. Its translation: CASSQRQGKGYTF.

This clone has just a few counts. The J gene is TRBJ2-3, the V gene TRBV6-1, with a possible D match to TRBD2 (6 bases). The CDR3 is made up of 15 amino acids. The V gene's germline CDR1 is MNHNS and CDR2 SASEGT. Trimming left V 1 base short and J 2 bases short, with 10 bases between. As DNA, the CDR3 is TGTGCCAGCAGTGAAGGGGCGGGGCTCACAGATACGCAGTATTTT. It encodes CASSEGAGLTDTQYF.

This chain connects TRBV7-2 to TRBJ2-7; 10 positions match TRBD2. J was trimmed by 3 bases and V by 4 bases; bases with no gene match: 6. From germline, CDR1 is SGHTA and CDR2 FQGNSA. The CDR3 is made up of 15 amino acids. The CDR3 DNA reads TGTGCCAGCAGCTCAACTAGCGGGAACCTCTACGAGCAGTACTTC. As protein: CASSSTSGNLYEQYF.

The CDR3 loop is CASSSGLTLEETQYF. CDR3 sequence (DNA): TGCGCCAGCAGCTCGGGACTGACTCTCGAAGAGACCCAGTACTTC. The chain employs TRBV5-1 and TRBJ2-5; a weak D match, TRBD2 (6 bases). Germline assignment: CDR1 SGHRS and CDR2 YFSETQ. Deletions cut 3 bases from V and 3 bases from J, with 15 bases between. There are 15 residues in the CDR3.

The V gene is TRBV24-1, the J gene TRBJ1-3, with D perhaps TRBD1 (6 bases). V was clipped by 11 bases and J by 0 bases, with 13 bases between them. Per germline, CDR1 KGHDR and CDR2 SFDVKD. The CDR3 runs to 14 residues. The CDR3 coding sequence is TGTGCCAGTGGGGGCCGGCCCTCTGGAAACACCATATATTTT. The encoded protein is CASGGRPSGNTIYF.

This chain uses TRBV3-1 (or the pseudogene TRBV3-2) with TRBJ1-1, with TRBD1 as a possible D gene (5 bases). V lost 1 base and J 5 bases, leaving 11 bases between the germline ends. CDR1 and CDR2 from the germline V gene are LGHDT and YNNKEL (reference sequence). The CDR3 extends over 14 amino acids. CDR3 amino acids: CASSQGRAGTEAFF. The CDR3 DNA reads as TGTGCCAGCAGCCAAGGGAGGGCAGGGACTGAAGCTTTCTTT.

This clone was found a few times. This rearrangement joins TRBV19 to TRBJ1-4, with 7 positions matching TRBD1. CDR1 is LNHDA and CDR2 is SQIVND in the germline V gene (reference sequence). This CDR3 is built from 15 residues. V shed 11 bases, J shed 0 bases, and the junction held 9 bases outside the gene matches. CDR3 bases: TGTGCCTGCCGGGACAGATCATCAACTAATGAAAAACTGTTTTTT. Encoded protein: CACRDRSSTNEKLFF.

This clone was detected a few times. The chain has TRBV6-5 and TRBJ2-1, with D possibly being TRBD1 (6 bases). The CDR3 has 12 amino acids. V was clipped by 9 bases and J by 10 bases, with 16 bases between them. Germline V gene data show CDR1 as MNHEY and CDR2 as SVGAGI. DNA for the CDR3: TGTGCCAGTCACTCCCAGAGGGGGGAGCAGTTCTTC. Its translation is CASHSQRGEQFF.